The following is a TCR beta chain sequence with its context. Its antigen is still unknown. Via MiXCR, TCRdb re-called the 5' RACE reads, giving one row per CDR3 protein. There are around 320,000 distinct CDR3 sequences in the sample; around 28% occur only once, and about 13% lies in the top ten. This CDR3 has 15 residues. Deletions cut 3 bases from V and 4 bases from J, with 17 bases between. CDR1 is DFQATT, CDR2 SNEGSKA, per germline (reference sequence). The sample originates from a study of T-cell memory formation after mild COVID-19. The study's findings and limits: In second-wave clones peaking day 37, SARS-CoV-2 specificity remained unconfirmed.

The TCR comes from an adult woman who had mild COVID-19 (a few samples of this study predate the infection). Cell type and time point are not known. The V gene is TRBV20-1, the J gene TRBJ2-3; perhaps TRBD1 as D (7 bases). Material for sequencing was PBMCs or a T cell subset sorted from them (not recorded which). This CDR3 is CSASGGQLGADTQYF. The CDR3 DNA sequence: TGCAGTGCTAGCGGGGGACAGCTGGGGGCAGATACGCAGTATTTT.